These T cell receptor beta chains were read from a single sample in a study of blood T cell repertoires in COVID-19. TCRdb keeps only in-frame clones here, not all; method: immunoSEQ multiplex PCR. The sample holds fewer than 500,000 clones, about 87% seen once. Input material: peripheral blood. The receptor source for this set is a man aged 18 to 30 with COVID-19, enrolled during active disease. Both conserved end residues are part of each CDR3. The order of the fields is CDR3 DNA, CDR3 protein, V gene, J gene, clone size, D gene. D genes are given only for firm matches. Only part of the rows carry a size: once, few, many, or a class if the clone is expanded.

TGTGCCAGCAGGCTGGGACAGGGCACCTACGAGCAGTACTTC	CASRLGQGTYEQYF	TRBV6-5	TRBJ2-7	NA	TRBD1
TGTGCCAGCAGTTTCGGCGGGCTCACAGATACGCAGTATTTT	CASSFGGLTDTQYF	TRBV28	TRBJ2-3	NA	NA
TGTGCCTGGAGTCAAGCCGACAGCTCTGGAAACACCATATATTTT	CAWSQADSSGNTIYF	TRBV30	TRBJ1-3	NA	NA
TGTGCCAGCAGTGGTGTCCCAGGCTTAACTGGCTACACCTTC	CASSGVPGLTGYTF	TRBV6-4	TRBJ1-2	NA	NA
TGCAGCGTACTGGAGGGATTTGAGCAGTTCTTC	CSVLEGFEQFF	TRBV29-1	TRBJ2-1	NA	NA
TGTGCCAGCAGCTTAGCGGGGGCGAGTCGTCGTGAGCAGTTCTTC	CASSLAGASRREQFF	TRBV7-9	TRBJ2-1	NA	NA
TGTGCCAGCTCAAATGGACAGGGAGGAAAACTGTTTTTT	CASSNGQGGKLFF	TRBV18	TRBJ1-4	NA	TRBD1
TGTGCCAGCTCACCTCTAGTGAGCTCCTACAATGAGCAGTTCTTC	CASSPLVSSYNEQFF	TRBV18	TRBJ2-1	NA	NA
TGTGCCAGCAGTTCAGGGTTGGAGACCCAGTACTTC	CASSSGLETQYF	TRBV6-5	TRBJ2-5	many	NA
TGTGCCAGCAGCCAAAACCGGGGGGGATACTCCTACGAGCAGTACTTC	CASSQNRGGYSYEQYF	TRBV7-9	TRBJ2-7	NA	TRBD2
TGTGCCAGCAGGGGCGGGGGTTCCTACAATGAGCAGTTCTTC	CASRGGGSYNEQFF	TRBV14	TRBJ2-1	NA	TRBD2
TGTGCCAGCAGTCAGGGACAGATCTACGAGCAGTACTTC	CASSQGQIYEQYF	TRBV27	TRBJ2-7	NA	TRBD1
TGCGCCAGCAGCTCAGGTAGCGTTAACACTGAAGCTTTCTTT	CASSSGSVNTEAFF	TRBV5-1	TRBJ1-1	NA	NA
TGCGCCAGCAGCCCTCCTAGACTAGCCGACACCGGGGAGCTGTTTTTT	CASSPPRLADTGELFF	TRBV5-1	TRBJ2-2	NA	TRBD2
TGTGCCAGCAGCTTTTCGGACAGAGATTACAATGAGCAGTTCTTC	CASSFSDRDYNEQFF	TRBV11-2	TRBJ2-1	NA	NA
TGTGCCAGCAGGGCTCCCGGGACTAGGTCCCACGAGCAGTACTTC	CASRAPGTRSHEQYF	TRBV2	TRBJ2-7	NA	TRBD2
TGTGCCAGCAGCCAAGGGACAGGGGGAAAGACCCAGTACTTC	CASSQGTGGKTQYF	TRBV3-1/TRBV3-2	TRBJ2-5	NA	TRBD1
TGTGCCACCAGCAGTAGGAGCTACAATGAGCAGTTCTTC	CATSSRSYNEQFF	TRBV15	TRBJ2-1	once	NA
TGTGCCAGCAGCCATCGTAATTCACCCCTCCACTTT	CASSHRNSPLHF	TRBV3-1/TRBV3-2	TRBJ1-6	NA	NA
TGTGCCAGCAGCTTAGAGGGTTCTGAAATCCGTACGCAGTATTTT	CASSLEGSEIRTQYF	TRBV7-3	TRBJ2-3	NA	NA